The 14 T cell receptor beta chains reported below all come from one sample, sequenced in a study of cytomegalovirus exposure and HLA in healthy donors. PCR amplification relied on 60 Vbeta primers (plus 13 Jbeta primers). Generated by immunoSEQ multiplex PCR, the TCRdb table keeps only in-frame clones and is missing some. The sample yields about 200,000 clones, approximately 85% seen once. The specimen sequenced was PBMCs. The receptors were sampled from a girl aged 5-17 years in good health and CMV-seropositive.

This chain uses TRBV4-2 with TRBJ2-7; TRBD2 aligns across 8 bases. Germline values: CDR1 LGHNA, CDR2 YNFKEQ. V gave up 1 base and J gave up 0 bases; unmatched junction bases: 2. This CDR3 has 15 residues. The CDR3 DNA sequence: TGTGCCAGCAGCCAAGGTAGCGGGACCTCCTACGAGCAGTACTTC. Protein product: CASSQGSGTSYEQYF.

The chain carries TRBV29-1 and TRBJ2-1; a possible D gene is TRBD2 (7 bases). The germline gives CDR1 SQVTM, CDR2 ANQGSEA. This CDR3 is built from 15 residues. V was shortened by 5 bases and J by 7 bases, with 21 bases between the two germline ends. The CDR3 spells CSVFGLRGGGNEQFF. The CDR3 bases are TGCAGCGTTTTTGGCCTTCGCGGGGGCGGGAATGAGCAGTTCTTC.

J is TRBJ1-6 and V is TRBV4-1; no clear D. Germline CDR1 reads MGHRA; CDR2 reads YSYEKL. This CDR3 spans 16 amino acids. Trimming removed 1 base at V and 3 bases at J, with 10 bases between. The CDR3 nucleotides read TGCGCCAGCAGCCAAGCGTTGACTAACTATAATTCACCCCTCCACTTT. Translation: CASSQALTNYNSPLHF.

This rearrangement joins TRBV4-2 to TRBJ1-2; no definite D call. Germline V gene sequence: CDR1 LGHNA, CDR2 YNFKEQ. Trimming shortened V by 0 bases and J by 2 bases, and 10 bases separated the two germline ends. This CDR3 contains 15 residues. The CDR3 reads CASSQDREENYGYTF. CDR3 nucleotide sequence: TGTGCCAGCAGCCAAGATCGCGAGGAAAACTATGGCTACACCTTC.

The chain joins TRBV6-4 to TRBJ2-3, with 11 bases matching TRBD2. In germline, CDR1 is MRHNA, CDR2 SNTAGT. CDR3 size: 18 residues. Trimming at V came to 5 bases and at J to 1 base, leaving 11 bases not matched to a gene. The DNA for the CDR3 is TGTGCCAGCAGTCCCAACAAAGAGACTAGCGGGGGCACAGATACGCAGTATTTT. Its translation is CASSPNKETSGGTDTQYF.

This clone showed up just a few times. The genes are TRBV19 and TRBJ1-4, with TRBD1 matching over 7 bases. This CDR3 comprises 15 residues. J gave up 0 bases and V 5 bases, and 3 bases lay outside the gene matches. The germline gives CDR1 LNHDA, CDR2 SQIVND (reference sequence). The CDR3 protein is CASSLGTATNEKLFF. Here the CDR3 DNA reads TGTGCCAGTAGTCTAGGGACAGCAACTAATGAAAAACTGTTTTTT.

The chain uses TRBV5-4 and TRBJ2-7; the D gene is possibly TRBD2 (6 bases). In germline, CDR1 is SGHNT, CDR2 YYREEE (reference sequence). Trimming cost V 2 bases and J 5 bases, with 11 bases left between them. This CDR3 contains 13 residues. CDR3 nucleotides: TGTGCCAGCAGCTTAGGAGGGGCAAACGAGCAGTACTTC. This sequence encodes CASSLGGANEQYF.

V and J are TRBV29-1 and TRBJ2-7, with 9 nucleotides matching TRBD1. Germline V gene data show CDR1 as SQVTM and CDR2 as ANQGSEA. This CDR3 contains 13 residues. The trim removed 7 bases at V and 2 bases at J, leaving 6 bases unmatched. The CDR3 nucleotides read TGCAGCGCATCGACAGGGGGGACCTACGAGCAGTACTTC. Translated, it gives CSASTGGTYEQYF.

The table lists this clone with a few counts. The rearrangement joins TRBV5-1 to TRBJ2-7, with 7 bases fitting TRBD2. Germline V gene data show CDR1 as SGHRS and CDR2 as YFSETQ. This CDR3 contains 18 residues. J lost 0 bases, V lost 0 bases, and 12 bases had no gene match. CDR3 DNA: TGCGCCAGCAGCTTGGTTGGTAGCGGGTTTCCCGCCTCCTACGAGCAGTACTTC. It encodes CASSLVGSGFPASYEQYF.

The chain joins TRBV6-4 to TRBJ2-7; 8 bases agree with TRBD2. From germline, CDR1 is MRHNA and CDR2 SNTAGT. J was trimmed by 3 bases and V by 6 bases; bases with no gene match: 10. This CDR3 has 15 amino acids. The CDR3 region is CASSPAGGGHYEQYF. The DNA of the CDR3 is TGTGCCAGCAGCCCCGCGGGGGGCGGTCACTACGAGCAGTACTTC.

This clone was seen once. The J gene is TRBJ2-2, the V gene TRBV7-6; 8 bases match TRBD2. The V and J ends lost 3 bases and 0 bases, in that order; junction bases with no gene match: 3. Germline values: CDR1 SGHVS, CDR2 FNYEAQ. This CDR3 contains 16 residues. The CDR3 region is CASSLSGGTNTGELFF. The DNA of the CDR3 is TGTGCCAGCAGCTTGAGCGGGGGAACGAACACCGGGGAGCTGTTTTTT.

The rearrangement joins TRBV2 to TRBJ2-1, with D possibly matching TRBD2 (6 bases). The CDR3 runs 17 residues. The germline CDR1 and CDR2 sequences are SNHLY and FYNNEI. Trimming stripped 0 bases from V and 4 bases from J, with 16 bases between. The DNA for the CDR3 is TGTGCCAGCAGTGAAGCGGGACCGGACGGGGGATACAATGAGCAGTTCTTC. Protein: CASSEAGPDGGYNEQFF.

This rearrangement joins TRBV5-1 to TRBJ1-6; TRBD1 might be the D (5 bases). Trimming took off 4 bases at V and 10 bases at J, with 21 bases between the two ends. This CDR3 contains 16 residues. CDR1 is SGHRS, CDR2 YFSETQ, per germline. The CDR3 spells CASSAVPSGGASPLHF. The CDR3 coding sequence is TGCGCCAGCAGCGCCGTCCCCTCCGGGGGTGCGTCACCCCTCCACTTT.

The J gene is TRBJ2-5, the V gene TRBV4-1; 9 positions match TRBD2. The DNA end lines up better with TRBJ2-7; the J call may be wrong. There are 15 residues in the CDR3. Germline loops: CDR1 MGHRA, CDR2 YSYEKL. CDR3 protein: CASSQPSSGAYEQYF. The DNA for the CDR3 is TGCGCCAGCAGCCAACCATCTAGCGGGGCCTACGAGCAGTACTTC.